Listed below are T cell receptor beta chains from one sample, sequenced in a study of patients and donors after allogeneic stem cell transplantation. TCRdb itself ran the RT-PCR reads through MiXCR, one entry per CDR3 protein. The sample has 920,000 or so distinct CDR3 sequences, roughly 17% seen once. Sequenced input: blood, either unsorted or a sorted T cell fraction (not recorded which). These receptors all stem from a human donor who was either an allogeneic HSCT recipient or a stem cell or donor lymphocyte infusion donor (not recorded which). It is not recorded whose cells these are; they may come from a transplant donor. Both conserved end residues are part of each CDR3. D genes are given only for firm matches. The size entry is marked missing in some rows and otherwise reads once, few, many or a size class.

CDR3 protein | CDR3 DNA | J gene | clone size | D gene | V gene | CDR3 length
CASSLLAGGPLTDTQYF | TGTGCCAGCAGCTTGCTAGCGGGGGGGCCTTTGACAGATACGCAGTATTTT | TRBJ2-3 | few | TRBD2 | TRBV5-6 | 17
CASSLRTSAHNEQFF | TGTGCCAGCAGCTTAAGGACTAGCGCCCACAATGAGCAGTTCTTC | TRBJ2-1 | - | TRBD2 | TRBV7-8 | 15
CASSTARRGVNTEAFF | TGTGCCAGTAGTACGGCCCGCAGGGGCGTGAACACTGAAGCTTTCTTT | TRBJ1-1 | - | - | TRBV19 | 16
CASSPGYGTSTDTQYF | TGTGCCAGCAGCCCTGGGTATGGGACGAGCACAGATACGCAGTATTTT | TRBJ2-3 | - | - | TRBV27 | 16
CSARQTGQETQYF | TGCAGTGCTAGGCAAACAGGCCAAGAGACCCAGTACTTC | TRBJ2-5 | - | - | TRBV20-1 | 13
CAWSVPTFTDTQYF | TGTGCCTGGAGTGTGCCGACTTTCACAGATACGCAGTATTTT | TRBJ2-3 | - | - | TRBV30 | 14
CASRRTRTGTTLAKNIQYF | TGTGCCAGCAGACGAACGCGGACAGGAACCACCCTAGCCAAAAACATTCAGTACTTC | TRBJ2-4 | - | TRBD1 | TRBV4-2 | 19
CASRVGQGVAGELFF | TGTGCCAGCAGGGTGGGACAGGGGGTCGCCGGGGAGCTGTTTTTT | TRBJ2-2 | few | TRBD1 | TRBV12-3/TRBV12-4 | 15
CASSYSWVRDREVRGTEAFF | TGTGCCAGCAGTTACTCTTGGGTCCGGGACAGGGAGGTCCGTGGCACTGAAGCTTTCTTT | TRBJ1-1 | - | TRBD1 | TRBV6-2/TRBV6-3 | 20
CASSGWAQETQYF | TGTGCCAGCAGTGGCTGGGCCCAAGAGACCCAGTACTTC | TRBJ2-5 | - | - | TRBV6-1 | 13
CACQLLQGMNTEAFF | TGTGCCTGTCAATTATTACAGGGAATGAACACTGAAGCTTTCTTT | TRBJ1-1 | - | - | TRBV30 | 15
CASSPLAKNIQYF | TGTGCCAGCAGCCCACTAGCCAAAAACATTCAGTACTTC | TRBJ2-4 | many | - | TRBV18 | 13
CASSRDRGGPHEQFF | TGTGCCAGCAGTCGGGACAGGGGAGGTCCTCATGAGCAGTTCTTC | TRBJ2-1 | few | TRBD1 | TRBV5-6 | 15
CASSRTSGRKITSTDTQYF | TGTGCCAGCAGCCGTACGAGCGGACGGAAAATTACTAGCACAGATACGCAGTATTTT | TRBJ2-3 | - | - | TRBV9 | 19
CASRDPLGTVQETQYF | TGTGCCAGCAGAGACCCTCTGGGGACAGTCCAAGAGACCCAGTACTTC | TRBJ2-5 | - | TRBD1 | TRBV2 | 16
CASSFEGAGGYTF | TGTGCCAGCAGTTTTGAGGGGGCGGGAGGCTACACCTTC | TRBJ1-2 | - | TRBD1 | TRBV12-3/TRBV12-4 | 13
CASSSLSGTAYEQYF | TGTGCCAGCAGCTCACTTAGCGGGACAGCCTACGAGCAGTACTTC | TRBJ2-7 | few | - | TRBV7-9 | 15
CASSQTGTATYEQYF | TGTGCCAGCAGCCAGACCGGGACCGCGACCTACGAGCAGTACTTC | TRBJ2-7 | many | - | TRBV4-2 | 15
CASGEGASEQFF | TGTGCCAGTGGGGAAGGGGCTAGTGAGCAGTTCTTC | TRBJ2-1 | many | - | TRBV12-3/TRBV12-4 | 12
CASSVASGSSYEQFF | TGTGCCAGCAGCGTAGCTAGCGGGAGTAGCTATGAGCAGTTCTTC | TRBJ2-1 | many | TRBD2 | TRBV9 | 15
CAMRSEDTEAFF | TGTGCCATGAGGAGCGAGGACACTGAAGCTTTCTTT | TRBJ1-1 | few | - | TRBV10-3 | 12
CASRGGLAGNNQETQYF | TGTGCCAGCAGGGGGGGGCTAGCGGGCAACAACCAAGAGACCCAGTACTTC | TRBJ2-5 | few | TRBD2 | TRBV6-1 | 17
CSVEAGMNTEAFF | TGCAGCGTTGAGGCCGGTATGAACACTGAAGCTTTCTTT | TRBJ1-1 | few | - | TRBV29-1 | 13
CASSLDVAGVNEQFF | TGTGCCAGCAGCTTAGATGTGGCGGGGGTAAATGAGCAGTTCTTC | TRBJ2-1 | - | TRBD2 | TRBV11-2 | 15
CASSLFPGQQNTEAFF | TGTGCCAGCAGCTTATTCCCGGGACAGCAGAACACTGAAGCTTTCTTT | TRBJ1-1 | - | TRBD1 | TRBV7-2 | 16
CASSLDLGAYEQYF | TGTGCCAGCAGCTTAGATCTCGGCGCCTACGAGCAGTACTTC | TRBJ2-7 | many | - | TRBV11-2 | 14